Sequencing of this TCR beta chain was carried out in a study of control samples from healthy donors and cancer patients. CDR1 and CDR2 from the germline V gene are LNHDA and SQIVND (reference sequence). Trimming left V 3 bases short and J 0 bases short, with 13 bases between. The CDR3 consists of 16 residues. Here immunoSEQ multiplex PCR was the method, and the copy in TCRdb shows in-frame clones only, minus some. The sample carries 75,000 to 90,000 clones, more than 75% recorded once. The rearrangement links TRBV19 to TRBJ2-3; no clear D. The receptor was derived from a woman aged 40 to 50 in good health. Sequencing input: blood. In DNA form, the CDR3 reads TGTGCCAGTAGTATTTACGTGTCAACTAGCACAGATACGCAGTATTTT. It yields the protein CASSIYVSTSTDTQYF.